Following are 9 T cell receptor beta chains from one sample sequenced in a study of control samples from healthy donors and cancer patients. Assay used: immunoSEQ multiplex PCR; TCRdb lists only in-frame clones, some missing. This table holds 70,000 to 80,000 clones, around 90% found once. Material for sequencing was PBMCs. The receptors come from a woman in her 50s with colorectal cancer.

The chain has TRBV18 and TRBJ1-6; D gene ambiguous. Trimming pared 6 bases from V and 0 bases from J, leaving 3 bases between. Germline CDR1 is KGHSH and CDR2 is LQKENI. The CDR3 runs to 13 residues. CDR3 in DNA: TGTGCCAGCTCGAACTCCTATAATTCACCCCTCCACTTT. This sequence encodes CASSNSYNSPLHF. Supplemented by reference TRBV18 and TRBJ1-6, the full variable domain reads NAGVMQNPRHLVRRRGQEARLRCSPMKGHSHVYWYRQLPEEGLKFMVYLQKENIIDESGMPKERFSAEFPKEGPSILRIQQVVRGDSAAYFCASSNSYNSPLHFGNGTRLTVT.

The rearrangement links TRBV28 to TRBJ2-5; D is undetermined. Germline lookup yields CDR1 MDHEN and CDR2 SYDVKM. CDR3 length equals 13 residues. Trimming pared 3 bases from V and 2 bases from J, leaving 7 bases between. This CDR3 is CASSFGVQETQYF. The CDR3 nucleotides read TGTGCCAGCAGTTTTGGGGTACAAGAGACCCAGTACTTC.

The V and J genes are TRBV5-1 and TRBJ2-3; possibly TRBD2 for D (6 bases). Trimming removed 6 bases from V and 0 bases from J, with 11 bases in between. Germline-derived CDR1 and CDR2 are SGHRS and YFSETQ. The CDR3 length is 14 residues. The chain's CDR3 is CASTRGGSTDTQYF. The CDR3 nucleotides read TGCGCCAGCACACGGGGAGGAAGCACAGATACGCAGTATTTT.

The genes are TRBV5-5 and TRBJ1-3, with TRBD1 identical over 8 bases. This CDR3 region has 17 residues. Germline V gene data show CDR1 as SGHKS and CDR2 as YYEKEE (reference sequence). V was clipped by 4 bases and J by 0 bases; unmatched bases: 9. The CDR3 loop is CASSIDRGLSSGNTIYF. Here the CDR3 DNA reads TGTGCCAGCAGCATCGACAGGGGATTGAGCTCTGGAAACACCATATATTTT.

The V call is TRBV21-1, the J call TRBJ1-6; the table assigns TRBD1, which was not confirmed against the DNA. TRBV21-1 is an annotated pseudogene. The CDR3 totals 17 residues. CDR3 in DNA: TGTGCCAGCCGGGGACCGGGACAGGCCGATTGGAATTCACCCCTCCACTTT. Its translation is CASRGPGQADWNSPLHF.

V usage is TRBV4-1 and J usage is TRBJ2-1; TRBD2 matches 7 bases. The V segment lost 4 bases and the J segment 6 bases; nucleotides outside the gene matches: 9. Germline V lookup: CDR1 MGHRA, CDR2 YSYEKL. This CDR3 has 15 residues. The CDR3 protein is CASSRGERGANEQFF. CDR3 nucleotides: TGCGCCAGCAGCCGGGGAGAGCGGGGCGCCAATGAGCAGTTCTTC.

V is TRBV6-6 and J is TRBJ2-2, with 11 nucleotides matching TRBD2. V gave up 6 bases and J gave up 1 base; unmatched junction bases: 1. Looked up from germline, CDR1 is MNHNY and CDR2 is SVGAGI (reference sequence). This CDR3 has 15 residues. The CDR3 DNA sequence: TGTGCCAGCAGGCTAGCGGGGGGGAACACCGGGGAGCTGTTTTTT. Encoded protein: CASRLAGGNTGELFF.

About this clone itself: Other nucleotide sequences from this sample produce the same CDR3. J is TRBJ1-4 and V is TRBV4-3; the D is unclear. V was trimmed by 0 bases and J by 0 bases, leaving 5 bases between them. Germline assignment: CDR1 LGHNA and CDR2 YSLEER. This CDR3 is built from 15 residues. The CDR3 region has the DNA TGCGCCAGCAGCCAAGATGGGGCAACTAATGAAAAACTGTTTTTT. It encodes CASSQDGATNEKLFF.

The CDR3 sequence: CASRMGQGDEKLFF. CDR3 DNA: TGTGCCAGCAGAATGGGACAGGGAGATGAAAAACTGTTTTTT. This chain uses TRBV7-2 with TRBJ1-4; 9 bases line up with TRBD1. The CDR3 covers 14 residues. Germline loops: CDR1 SGHTA, CDR2 FQGNSA. V lost 6 bases to trimming and J lost 6 bases; unmatched junction nucleotides: 5.